This TCR beta chain was identified during a study of blood T cell repertoires in COVID-19. Study information: T cells, B-cell-depleted T cells, or PBMCs provided the cDNA or gDNA that served as material.

Here immunoSEQ multiplex PCR was the method, and the copy in TCRdb shows in-frame clones only, minus some. Here the sample spans about 99,000 clones, roughly four fifths being singletons. Losses at the gene ends were 5 bases for V and 10 bases for J; bases not matched to a gene: 10. CDR1 and CDR2 from the germline V gene are SGHRS and YFSETQ. The CDR3 is 15 residues long. The source material was peripheral blood. The source is a woman aged 80 or older with active or convalescent COVID-19. The V and J genes are TRBV5-1 and TRBJ1-6, with TRBD1 matching 9 bases. Written as DNA, the CDR3 is TGCGCCAGCAGGCACTGGGGACAGGGTGAATCACCCCTCCACTTT. Protein: CASRHWGQGESPLHF.